This T cell receptor beta chain emerged from a study of identical twins. Study findings and constraints: Out-of-frame alpha sequences shared by twins were enriched for low generation probability. Models underestimated out-of-frame TCR alpha sharing in monozygotic twins.

On this clonotype itself: Its specificity is not known.

It was template switching that added a universal primer site, and there were unique molecular identifiers on the cDNA. TCRdb processed the 5' RACE reads anew with MiXCR; each CDR3 protein has one entry. The table records about 240,000 distinct CDR3 sequences, approximately 6.8% of them present only once. Another study also made use of these data, one on yellow fever vaccine responses in identical twins.

Sequenced: CD8+ T cells sorted from blood. The receptor was derived from a woman aged 18-29 years in good health.

This CDR3 reads CASSQGNQETQYF. As DNA, the CDR3 is TGTGCCAGCAGCCAAGGGAATCAAGAGACCCAGTACTTC. The V and J genes are TRBV13 and TRBJ2-5; D gene unclear. Trimming cost V 5 bases and J 2 bases, with 9 bases left between them. Germline V gene lookup returns CDR1 PRHDT and CDR2 FYEKMQ (reference sequence). The CDR3 covers 13 residues.